This is a list of T cell receptor beta chains from one sample in a study of T cell repertoires in cytomegalovirus infection. TCRdb ran MiXCR on the reads and lists one entry per CDR3 protein. The sample has roughly 160,000 distinct CDR3 sequences; less than 25% are singletons. Their specific antigens are unknown. This specimen was CD8+ T cells from cultured PBMCs, taken from culture after CMV antigen stimulation. All receptors derive from a human donor in good health (CMV status not recorded). Some clones in this sample may be carry-over from other donors' samples. Both conserved end residues are part of each CDR3. The order of the fields is D gene, J gene, CDR3 length, V gene, clone size, CDR3 DNA, CDR3 protein. The D gene is left open where the match is weak. Only part of the rows carry a size: once, few, many, or a class if the clone is expanded.

D: NA; J: TRBJ2-3; length: 13; V: TRBV11-2; size: few; DNA: TGTGCCAGCAGCTTAGTACAGACAGATACGCAGTATTTT; CDR3: CASSLVQTDTQYF
D: TRBD1; J: TRBJ2-7; length: 17; V: TRBV7-9; size: NA; DNA: TGTGCCAGCAGCAGCTTGGACAGGGGGCCCTTTGTTTTAGGGCAGTACTTC; CDR3: CASSSLDRGPFVLGQYF
D: TRBD2; J: TRBJ2-1; length: 11; V: TRBV11-2; size: few; DNA: TGTGCCAGCAGTCCCGGGACTAGCGAGTTCTTC; CDR3: CASSPGTSEFF
D: TRBD1; J: TRBJ1-5; length: 15; V: TRBV7-9; size: many; DNA: TGTGCCAGCAGCACCGAGGACAGGTTTAATCAGCCCCAGCATTTT; CDR3: CASSTEDRFNQPQHF
D: TRBD1; J: TRBJ2-7; length: 15; V: TRBV7-9; size: few; DNA: TGTGCCAGCAGCCAAACCCGGGACAGGGGCTACGAGCAGTACTTC; CDR3: CASSQTRDRGYEQYF
D: NA; J: TRBJ2-7; length: 16; V: TRBV7-6; size: NA; DNA: TGTGCCAGCAGCAAACCCCGGGACACAAGCTCCTACGAGCAGTACTTC; CDR3: CASSKPRDTSSYEQYF
D: TRBD2; J: TRBJ2-3; length: 18; V: TRBV7-8; size: NA; DNA: TGTGCCAGCAGCTTAGGGGGGACGGTAGCGGGGGGGCGAGGTACGCAGTATTTT; CDR3: CASSLGGTVAGGRGTQYF
D: NA; J: TRBJ2-7; length: 12; V: TRBV7-8; size: few; DNA: TGTGCCACAGGCCGGAGACCCTTGGAGCAGTACTTC; CDR3: CATGRRPLEQYF
D: TRBD2; J: TRBJ2-3; length: 16; V: TRBV9; size: NA; DNA: TGTGCCAGCAGCGTAGAAGCGGGGCCTAGCACAGATACGCAGTATTTT; CDR3: CASSVEAGPSTDTQYF
D: NA; J: TRBJ2-7; length: 14; V: TRBV12-3/TRBV12-4; size: few; DNA: TGTGCCAGCAGTTTAGGGGCGTTCAACTACGAGCAGTACTTC; CDR3: CASSLGAFNYEQYF
D: NA; J: TRBJ1-1; length: 16; V: TRBV7-3; size: few; DNA: TGTGCCAGCAGCGCATCCTCGACTGGAGGGGGAACTGAAGCTTTCTTT; CDR3: CASSASSTGGGTEAFF
D: TRBD1; J: TRBJ1-1; length: 17; V: TRBV2; size: NA; DNA: TGTGCCAGCAGTGACCGGGACAGGGCCCTTAGGGGCACTGAAGCTTTCTTT; CDR3: CASSDRDRALRGTEAFF
D: TRBD2; J: TRBJ2-2; length: 16; V: TRBV7-6; size: NA; DNA: TGTGCCAGCAGCCAGACTAGCGGGGTAGGGACCGGGGAGCTGTTTTTT; CDR3: CASSQTSGVGTGELFF
D: NA; J: TRBJ1-1; length: 18; V: TRBV6-2/TRBV6-3; size: few; DNA: TGTGCCAGCAGTTACGGTCCGGGGGGGCCCGCGGACAGTTGGCGAGCTTTCTTT; CDR3: CASSYGPGGPADSWRAFF
D: NA; J: TRBJ2-3; length: 15; V: TRBV6-1; size: few; DNA: TGTGCCAGCAGTGACGGCAGAAAGACTACAGATACGCAGTATTTT; CDR3: CASSDGRKTTDTQYF
D: NA; J: TRBJ2-3; length: 13; V: TRBV4-1; size: many; DNA: TGCGCCAGCAGTGGGATTGGAGAGGATACGCAGTATTTT; CDR3: CASSGIGEDTQYF
D: NA; J: TRBJ1-1; length: 15; V: TRBV6-2/TRBV6-3; size: NA; DNA: TGTGCCAGCAGTTCCATAGACAGGATGAACACTGAAGCTTTCTTT; CDR3: CASSSIDRMNTEAFF